Shown below are 22 T cell receptor beta chains from a single sample sequenced in a study of T cell clonotyping in hematopoietic cell transplantation. Profiling relied on immunoSEQ multiplex PCR, and the TCRdb table lists in-frame clones only, not all of them. The profile covers over 1,500 clones, with 75% to 85% appearing a single time and 4.5% to 6% taken by the ten largest. This material consisted of PBMCs, taken 30 days after allogeneic stem cell transplant. These receptors originate from a male patient aged 25-45 years who had an allogeneic stem cell transplant, so T cells may come from the graft donor. Some clones in this sample may be carry-over from other donors' samples.

This rearrangement joins TRBV19 to TRBJ2-2; 9 nucleotides agree with TRBD2. CDR1 is LNHDA and CDR2 is SQIVND in the germline V gene (reference sequence). The CDR3 contains 17 residues. Trimming removed 6 bases from V and 5 bases from J; junction bases left unmatched: 13. Written as DNA, the CDR3 is TGTGCCAGTAGATCGCTTAGCGGGAGTCGGGAAACCGGGGAGCTGTTTTTT. This gives the protein CASRSLSGSRETGELFF.

The gene calls are TRBV5-1 and TRBJ2-3; the D is unclear. V lost 5 bases and J lost 2, with 15 bases in between. Looked up from germline, CDR1 is SGHRS and CDR2 is YFSETQ. CDR3 length equals 15 residues. As DNA, the CDR3 is TGCGCCAGCAGACTACACCCGCAGAACACAGATACGCAGTATTTT. Translating gives CASRLHPQNTDTQYF.

This clone was seen a single time. This chain uses TRBV6-5 with TRBJ1-1, with a tentative D call TRBD1 (5 bases). V was pared by 3 bases and J by 10 bases, with 12 bases between. Per the germline V gene, CDR1 is MNHEY and CDR2 is SVGAGI. The CDR3 is 12 amino acids. CDR3 loop: CASSYGYGGAFF. DNA for the CDR3: TGTGCCAGCAGTTATGGGTACGGGGGAGCTTTCTTT.

This clone occurred once. V gene TRBV5-6 combines with J gene TRBJ2-7; tentatively, D is TRBD1 or TRBD2 (6 bases each). The V end lost 1 base, the J end lost 2 bases, and 10 bases lay between the germline ends. Per germline, CDR1 SGHDT and CDR2 YYEEEE. CDR3 length: 14 residues. The CDR3 region is CASSLWGAPYEQYF. CDR3 sequence (DNA): TGTGCCAGCAGCTTGTGGGGGGCCCCCTACGAGCAGTACTTC.

The chain combines TRBV5-8 with TRBJ2-1; D may be TRBD2 (5 bases). There are 14 residues in the CDR3. Per the germline V gene, CDR1 is SGHTS and CDR2 is YDEGEE. V shed 4 bases and J shed 7 bases, with 15 bases lying between them. This CDR3 reads CASSGIRGANEQFF. The CDR3 DNA reads as TGTGCCAGCAGCGGGATCCGGGGAGCGAATGAGCAGTTCTTC.

In the case of this clone: The sample carries other DNA sequences with the same CDR3. As DNA, the CDR3 is TGTGCCAGCAGCTTGGAAACTTATGGCTACACCTTC. Its protein product is CASSLETYGYTF. This chain uses TRBV5-6 with TRBJ1-2; D is unclear. The CDR3 covers 12 residues. Germline V CDR1 and CDR2: SGHDT, YYEEEE. The V and J ends lost 0 bases and 5 bases respectively, with 5 bases between them.

The chain uses TRBV4-2 and TRBJ1-3; D ambiguous. The CDR3 covers 18 residues. The ends were cut back, 5 bases at V and 0 bases at J, with 20 bases in the middle. CDR1 LGHNA and CDR2 YNFKEQ come from the germline V gene. CDR3 sequence (DNA): TGTGCCAGCAGCTCCAGTTCTGCCACGGGAGTCTCTGGAAACACCATATATTTT. Translation: CASSSSSATGVSGNTIYF.

This chain joins TRBV5-1 and TRBJ2-7, with 7 bases identical to TRBD1. With V trimmed by 0 bases and J by 2 bases, 8 bases remained unmatched. Germline assignment: CDR1 SGHRS and CDR2 YFSETQ. The CDR3 contains 16 residues. CDR3 DNA: TGCGCCAGCAGCTTGGGAATCCAGGGGGTGACCTACGAGCAGTACTTC. Translation: CASSLGIQGVTYEQYF.

This clone turned up a few times. The chain employs TRBV29-1 and TRBJ2-3; D is tentatively TRBD1 or TRBD2 (6 bases each). The germline CDR1 and CDR2 sequences are SQVTM and ANQGSEA. The CDR3 has 16 residues. Trimming took off 4 bases at V and 4 bases at J, with 21 bases between the two ends. The CDR3 sequence: CSVAKQGGPSADTQYF. The DNA for the CDR3 is TGCAGCGTTGCAAAACAGGGAGGTCCATCCGCAGATACGCAGTATTTT.

The chain combines TRBV28 with TRBJ2-7; 7 positions match TRBD2. Germline trimming cut 7 bases from V and 6 bases from J; bases unmatched to any gene: 12. The CDR3 has 14 residues. The V gene's germline CDR1 is MDHEN and CDR2 SYDVKM. CDR3 loop: CASKPGLPLSEQYF. CDR3 bases: TGTGCCAGCAAACCGGGACTACCTCTTAGCGAGCAGTACTTC.

V usage is TRBV7-6 and J usage is TRBJ2-5; 12 bases line up with TRBD2. The junction had 3 bases not matched to a gene; V was cut back by 5 bases and J by 5 bases. Germline-derived CDR1 and CDR2 are SGHVS and FNYEAQ. The CDR3 is 14 amino acids. CDR3 coding DNA: TGTGCCAGCAGCCATGGACTAGCGGGGGAGACCCAGTACTTC. Protein product: CASSHGLAGETQYF.

The chain employs TRBV5-1 and TRBJ2-1, with TRBD2 matching 14 bases. V gave up 4 bases and J gave up 8 bases; unmatched junction bases: 8. The CDR3 is made up of 16 amino acids. CDR1 and CDR2 from the germline V gene are SGHRS and YFSETQ. The DNA for the CDR3 is TGCGCCAGCAGCCCGGGGACTAGCGGGAGACTCGATGAGCAGTTCTTC. Protein sequence: CASSPGTSGRLDEQFF. Complete variable domain (other parts from reference TRBV5-1 and TRBJ2-1): KAGVTQTPRYLIKTRGQQVTLSCSPISGHRSVSWYQQTPGQGLQFLFEYFSETQRNKGNFPGRFSGRQFSNSRSEMNVSTLELGDSALYLCASSPGTSGRLDEQFFGPGTRLTVL.

The chain couples TRBV16 to TRBJ2-7, with 9 bases matching TRBD1. The CDR3 runs 15 residues. After removal of 2 bases from V and 7 bases from J, the junction contained 9 bases not matched to a gene. Germline V gene sequence: CDR1 KGHSY, CDR2 FQNENV. The CDR3 DNA sequence: TGTGCCAGCAGCCAACCGGACAGGGGCGCAGGTGAGCAGTACTTC. Protein: CASSQPDRGAGEQYF.

This sequence joins TRBV11-3 and TRBJ2-2, with D hard to call. Trimming cost V 0 bases and J 1 base, with 9 bases left between them. CDR3 size: 16 residues. CDR1 and CDR2 (germline): SGHNT, YENEEA. CDR3 nucleotides: TGTGCCAGCAGCTTAGAACAGAAAAAGAACACCGGGGAGCTGTTTTTT. Translation: CASSLEQKKNTGELFF.

The CDR3 nucleotides are TGTGCCAGCAGCCCTTCGGGAAGCACAGATACGCAGTATTTT. Encoded protein: CASSPSGSTDTQYF. The V gene is TRBV9, the J gene TRBJ2-3; a weak D match, TRBD2 (5 bases). CDR1 SGDLS and CDR2 YYNGEE come from the germline V gene. V dropped 4 bases and J dropped 0 bases, with 9 bases sitting between them. The CDR3 covers 14 residues.

This chain connects TRBV27 to TRBJ2-2, with D perhaps matching TRBD1 (6 bases). Germline CDR1 and CDR2: MNHEY and SMNVEV (reference sequence). The CDR3 extends over 13 amino acids. Trimming took off 3 bases at V and 7 bases at J, with 9 bases between the two ends. The CDR3 nucleotides are TGTGCCAGCAGTTTGTACAGGGACGGGGAGCTGTTTTTT. Residues: CASSLYRDGELFF.

The sample holds one count of this clone. The chain carries TRBV30 and TRBJ1-1, with D possibly TRBD1 on 6 matching bases. Germline-derived CDR1 and CDR2 are GTSNPN and SVGIG (reference sequence). The CDR3 is 14 amino acids. Trimming shortened V by 2 bases and J by 5 bases, and 15 bases separated the two germline ends. For the CDR3, the DNA is TGTGCCTGGAGTCCGGGACATAAGGGGACTGAAGCTTTCTTT. Translation gives CAWSPGHKGTEAFF.

This clone was counted a single time. The genes are TRBV6-5 and TRBJ2-7; TRBD1 agrees at 11 bases. V trimming: 6 bases; J trimming: 5 bases; junction bases outside the gene matches: 9. The CDR3 loop spans 15 amino acids. Per germline, CDR1 MNHEY and CDR2 SVGAGI. CDR3 nucleotide sequence: TGTGCCAGCAGCCGAAGGACGGGACAGGGGGACGAGCAGTACTTC. It yields the protein CASSRRTGQGDEQYF.

The gene calls are TRBV4-2 and TRBJ2-7; possibly TRBD2 for D (5 bases). The CDR3 totals 13 residues. CDR1 and CDR2 (germline): LGHNA, YNFKEQ. V lost 3 bases and J 2 bases, leaving 8 bases between the germline ends. CDR3 DNA: TGTGCCAGCAGCCAGGTGGGAGCCTACGAGCAGTACTTC. It is translated as CASSQVGAYEQYF.

This clone was found once. This rearrangement joins TRBV7-9 to TRBJ1-1, with 7 bases identical to TRBD1. Trimming cost V 5 bases and J 4 bases; bases outside gene matches: 7. Germline-derived CDR1 and CDR2 are SEHNR and FQNEAQ (reference sequence). The CDR3 spans 14 residues. CDR3 sequence reads: CASSISTGSTEAFF. The CDR3 bases are TGTGCCAGCAGCATCTCGACAGGGTCCACTGAAGCTTTCTTT.

The rearrangement links TRBV4-1 to TRBJ2-5; the D gene is possibly TRBD2 (7 bases). The germline V gene encodes CDR1 MGHRA and CDR2 YSYEKL. Trimming shortened V by 3 bases and J by 2 bases, and 10 bases separated the two germline ends. The CDR3 has 14 amino acids. The CDR3 loop is CASSQGGTQETQYF. The DNA of the CDR3 is TGCGCCAGCAGCCAGGGGGGGACACAAGAGACCCAGTACTTC.

This clone was counted only a few times. J is TRBJ2-1 and V is TRBV7-6; D remains unclear. Germline V CDR1 and CDR2: SGHVS, FNYEAQ. The CDR3 loop spans 17 amino acids. V was trimmed by 5 bases and J by 0 bases, leaving 17 bases between them. The DNA for the CDR3 is TGTGCCAGCAGCCCCCGTGCCCCCGGCGGCTCCTACAATGAGCAGTTCTTC. Its translation: CASSPRAPGGSYNEQFF.